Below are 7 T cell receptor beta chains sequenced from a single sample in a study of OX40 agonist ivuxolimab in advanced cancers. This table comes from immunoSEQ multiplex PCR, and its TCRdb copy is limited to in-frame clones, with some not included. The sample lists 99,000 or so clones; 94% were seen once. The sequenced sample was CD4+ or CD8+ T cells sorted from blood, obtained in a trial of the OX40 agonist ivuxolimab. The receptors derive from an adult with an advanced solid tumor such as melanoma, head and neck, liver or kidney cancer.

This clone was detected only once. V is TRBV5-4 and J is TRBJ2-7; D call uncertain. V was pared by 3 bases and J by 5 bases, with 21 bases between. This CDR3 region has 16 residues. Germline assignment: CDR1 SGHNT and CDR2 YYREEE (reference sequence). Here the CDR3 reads CASSSFLGPRSHEQYF. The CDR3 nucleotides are TGTGCCAGCAGCTCTTTCCTAGGCCCCCGGTCCCACGAGCAGTACTTC.

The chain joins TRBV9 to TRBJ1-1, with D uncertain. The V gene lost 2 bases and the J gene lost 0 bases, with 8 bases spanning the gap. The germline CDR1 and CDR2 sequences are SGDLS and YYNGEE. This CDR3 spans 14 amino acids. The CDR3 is CASSVGIMNTEAFF. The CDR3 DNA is TGTGCCAGCAGCGTTGGTATTATGAACACTGAAGCTTTCTTT.

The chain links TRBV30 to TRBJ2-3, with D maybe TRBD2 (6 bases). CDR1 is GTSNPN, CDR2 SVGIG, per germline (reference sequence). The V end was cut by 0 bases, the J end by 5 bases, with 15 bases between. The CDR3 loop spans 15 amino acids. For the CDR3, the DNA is TGTGCCTGGAGTGTTTTAACGGGAGTGGGAGATACGCAGTATTTT. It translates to CAWSVLTGVGDTQYF.

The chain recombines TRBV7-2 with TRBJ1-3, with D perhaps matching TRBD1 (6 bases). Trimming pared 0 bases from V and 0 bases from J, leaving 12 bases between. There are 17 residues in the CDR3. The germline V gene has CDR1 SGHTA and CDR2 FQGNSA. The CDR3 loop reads CASSLARGLLSGNTIYF. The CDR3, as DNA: TGTGCCAGCAGCTTAGCGAGGGGGTTACTCTCTGGAAACACCATATATTTT.

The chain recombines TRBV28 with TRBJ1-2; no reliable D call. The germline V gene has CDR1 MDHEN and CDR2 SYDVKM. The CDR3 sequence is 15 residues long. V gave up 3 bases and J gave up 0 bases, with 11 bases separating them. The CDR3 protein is CASSLRGRPNYGYTF. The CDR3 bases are TGTGCCAGCAGTTTGCGAGGCAGGCCTAACTATGGCTACACCTTC.

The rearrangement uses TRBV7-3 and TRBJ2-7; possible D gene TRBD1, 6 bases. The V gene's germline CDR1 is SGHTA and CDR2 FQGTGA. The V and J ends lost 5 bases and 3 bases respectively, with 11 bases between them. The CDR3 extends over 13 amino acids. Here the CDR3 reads CASSRDIHYEQYF. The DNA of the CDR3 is TGTGCCAGCAGCCGGGACATCCACTACGAGCAGTACTTC.

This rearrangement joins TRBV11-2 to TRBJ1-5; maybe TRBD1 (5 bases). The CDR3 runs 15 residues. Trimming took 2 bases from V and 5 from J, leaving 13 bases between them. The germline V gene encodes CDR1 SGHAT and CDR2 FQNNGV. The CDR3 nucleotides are TGTGCCAGCAGCTTACAGGGAAGGTTGGATCAGCCCCAGCATTTT. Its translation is CASSLQGRLDQPQHF.